This is a list of T cell receptor beta chains from one sample in a study of blood T cell repertoires in COVID-19. Only in-frame clones appear in the TCRdb table, and some are missing; sequencing was by immunoSEQ multiplex PCR. The sample holds roughly 70,000 clones, roughly 73% seen once. Material for sequencing was peripheral blood. The receptors here all came from a woman aged 60-70 years with acute or convalescent COVID-19. CDR3s include the opening cysteine and the closing phenylalanine or tryptophan. D genes are given only for firm matches. Part of the rows lack a size; the others show once, few, many or a class for expanded clones.

v_gene: TRBV19
j_gene: TRBJ2-7
d_gene: TRBD2
abundance: .
CDR3nt: TGTGCCAGTAGTCCCCTAGCGGGGGGTCTTGGAGAGCAGTACTTC
CDR3aa: CASSPLAGGLGEQYF

v_gene: TRBV27
j_gene: TRBJ2-2
d_gene: TRBD1
abundance: once
CDR3nt: TGTGCCGGGCCGGGACAGGGGACCGGGGAGCTGTTTTTT
CDR3aa: CAGPGQGTGELFF

v_gene: TRBV7-9
j_gene: TRBJ1-2
d_gene: TRBD1
abundance: .
CDR3nt: TGTGCCAGCAGCTCAGGGGGAAACTATGGCTACACCTTC
CDR3aa: CASSSGGNYGYTF

v_gene: TRBV9
j_gene: TRBJ2-1
d_gene: TRBD2
abundance: few
CDR3nt: TGTGCCAGCAGCGTAGGAGGCCGCGGGGGGGTGCGGAATGAGCAGTTCTTC
CDR3aa: CASSVGGRGGVRNEQFF

v_gene: TRBV7-9
j_gene: TRBJ2-3
d_gene: TRBD2
abundance: once
CDR3nt: TGTGCCAGCAGCTTACCGGGACTAGCCACGGGTACAGATACGCAGTATTTT
CDR3aa: CASSLPGLATGTDTQYF

v_gene: TRBV27
j_gene: TRBJ1-5
d_gene: .
abundance: many
CDR3nt: TGTGCCAGCAGTTTAGAAGGGGGTCAGCCCCAGCATTTT
CDR3aa: CASSLEGGQPQHF

v_gene: TRBV12-5
j_gene: TRBJ2-3
d_gene: TRBD2
abundance: .
CDR3nt: TGTGCTAGTGGTTTGAGCGGGGGGGTCACAGATACGCAGTATTTT
CDR3aa: CASGLSGGVTDTQYF

v_gene: TRBV20-1
j_gene: TRBJ1-2
d_gene: TRBD1
abundance: once
CDR3nt: TGCAGTGCTAGTCAGGGGGTGACTGGCTACACCTTC
CDR3aa: CSASQGVTGYTF

v_gene: TRBV7-6
j_gene: TRBJ2-2
d_gene: .
abundance: many
CDR3nt: TGTGCCAGCAGTACAGGGTCGAACACCGGGGAGCTGTTTTTT
CDR3aa: CASSTGSNTGELFF

v_gene: TRBV15
j_gene: TRBJ2-6
d_gene: TRBD2
abundance: .
CDR3nt: TGTGCCACCAGCAGCCTAGCGGGGTTCTCTGGGGCCAACGTCCTGACTTTC
CDR3aa: CATSSLAGFSGANVLTF

v_gene: TRBV4-2
j_gene: TRBJ2-7
d_gene: TRBD1
abundance: .
CDR3nt: TGTGCCAGCAGCCAAGCTGGGACAGGGGGCACCTACGAGCAGTACTTC
CDR3aa: CASSQAGTGGTYEQYF

v_gene: TRBV10-3
j_gene: TRBJ1-4
d_gene: .
abundance: .
CDR3nt: TGTGCCATCAGTGAGTCGGGGGGGTTGGCTGAAAAACTGTTTTTT
CDR3aa: CAISESGGLAEKLFF

v_gene: TRBV5-1
j_gene: TRBJ2-1
d_gene: TRBD2
abundance: .
CDR3nt: TGCGCCAGCAGCTCCGTCCCTAGCGGGGGGATTTACAATGAGCAGTTCTTC
CDR3aa: CASSSVPSGGIYNEQFF

v_gene: TRBV19
j_gene: TRBJ1-1
d_gene: .
abundance: .
CDR3nt: TGTGCCAGTAGTGTGCGGCCGACGAACACTGAAGCTTTCTTT
CDR3aa: CASSVRPTNTEAFF

v_gene: TRBV28
j_gene: TRBJ1-4
d_gene: .
abundance: .
CDR3nt: TGTGCCAGCAGTTTAGGGGGGACTGCAACTAATGAAAAACTGTTTTTT
CDR3aa: CASSLGGTATNEKLFF

v_gene: TRBV9
j_gene: TRBJ2-3
d_gene: .
abundance: .
CDR3nt: TGTGCCAGCAGCGCTAGCGAACCGCGACTAGGTGATACGCAGTATTTT
CDR3aa: CASSASEPRLGDTQYF

v_gene: TRBV11-1
j_gene: TRBJ1-1
d_gene: .
abundance: .
CDR3nt: TGTGCCAGCAGCTTAGGCGACAGAGCGTCTGGGGAAGCTTTCTTT
CDR3aa: CASSLGDRASGEAFF

v_gene: TRBV5-1
j_gene: TRBJ2-1
d_gene: .
abundance: few
CDR3nt: TGCGCCAGCAGCTTGCCAAGGCGGGATGAGCAGTTCTTC
CDR3aa: CASSLPRRDEQFF

v_gene: TRBV10-3
j_gene: TRBJ2-3
d_gene: TRBD2
abundance: .
CDR3nt: TGTGCCATCAGTGAATCCCTAGCGGGGGTAGATACGCAGTATTTT
CDR3aa: CAISESLAGVDTQYF

v_gene: TRBV2
j_gene: TRBJ1-1
d_gene: TRBD1
abundance: .
CDR3nt: TGTGCCAGCAGTGAGCAGGGGGCCAACACTGAAGCTTTCTTT
CDR3aa: CASSEQGANTEAFF

v_gene: TRBV3-1/TRBV3-2
j_gene: TRBJ1-5
d_gene: .
abundance: .
CDR3nt: TGTGCCAGCAGCCCAGACGGGGGGGAAAATCAGCCCCAGCATTTT
CDR3aa: CASSPDGGENQPQHF

v_gene: TRBV29-1
j_gene: TRBJ2-5
d_gene: TRBD1
abundance: .
CDR3nt: TGCAGCGTTATCCGGGACAGGGGATTCCAAGAGACCCAGTACTTC
CDR3aa: CSVIRDRGFQETQYF

v_gene: TRBV6-2/TRBV6-3
j_gene: TRBJ2-7
d_gene: TRBD1
abundance: .
CDR3nt: TGTGCCAGCAGTTACGGTGGGACAGGGGGCTACGAGCAGTACTTC
CDR3aa: CASSYGGTGGYEQYF

v_gene: TRBV11-2
j_gene: TRBJ1-1
d_gene: TRBD1
abundance: .
CDR3nt: TGTGCCAGCAGCTTCGGACAGGGGAGCACTGAAGCTTTCTTT
CDR3aa: CASSFGQGSTEAFF

v_gene: TRBV12-3/TRBV12-4
j_gene: TRBJ2-2
d_gene: .
abundance: once
CDR3nt: TGTGCCAGCAGCCTCCCTCCCGGGGAGCTGTTTTTT
CDR3aa: CASSLPPGELFF

v_gene: TRBV28
j_gene: TRBJ1-3
d_gene: TRBD1
abundance: .
CDR3nt: TGTGCCAGCTTTTACGGACAGGGCGGAAACACCATATATTTT
CDR3aa: CASFYGQGGNTIYF

v_gene: TRBV19
j_gene: TRBJ1-6
d_gene: .
abundance: .
CDR3nt: TGTGCCAGCGCCCAAACGGGGATAGGCTCCTATAATTCACCCCTCCACTTT
CDR3aa: CASAQTGIGSYNSPLHF

v_gene: TRBV5-6
j_gene: TRBJ2-1
d_gene: TRBD2
abundance: .
CDR3nt: TGTGCCAGCAGCCTCCGCGTACTAGCGGCAGGAGGGGAGCAGTTCTTC
CDR3aa: CASSLRVLAAGGEQFF

v_gene: TRBV27
j_gene: TRBJ2-7
d_gene: .
abundance: .
CDR3nt: TGTGCTAGTCGGCGAGGCGGATACTACGAGCAGTACTTC
CDR3aa: CASRRGGYYEQYF

v_gene: TRBV27
j_gene: TRBJ1-2
d_gene: .
abundance: .
CDR3nt: TGTGCCAGCAGGACGCAGGCCGGAGGCTACACCTTC
CDR3aa: CASRTQAGGYTF

v_gene: TRBV6-6
j_gene: TRBJ2-7
d_gene: .
abundance: .
CDR3nt: TGTGCCAGCAGTTACGAGGGGGCCTACGAGCAGTACTTC
CDR3aa: CASSYEGAYEQYF

v_gene: TRBV3-1/TRBV3-2
j_gene: TRBJ2-1
d_gene: TRBD2
abundance: .
CDR3nt: TGTGCCAGCAGCCTCCCGATTACTAGCGGGGGGCGATACAATGAGCAGTTCTTC
CDR3aa: CASSLPITSGGRYNEQFF

v_gene: TRBV7-2
j_gene: TRBJ2-5
d_gene: TRBD1
abundance: .
CDR3nt: TGTGCCAGCAGGGAGACAGGGGGTGGCGGGGGAGGAACCCAGTACTTC
CDR3aa: CASRETGGGGGGTQYF

v_gene: TRBV6-5
j_gene: TRBJ2-7
d_gene: TRBD1
abundance: .
CDR3nt: TGTGCCAGCCGTACTACGACAGGGGCCGAGCAGTACTTC
CDR3aa: CASRTTTGAEQYF

v_gene: TRBV18
j_gene: TRBJ1-5
d_gene: TRBD1
abundance: .
CDR3nt: TGTGCCAGCTCTGGACAGGGGAATCAGCCCCAGCATTTT
CDR3aa: CASSGQGNQPQHF

v_gene: TRBV5-1
j_gene: TRBJ2-5
d_gene: .
abundance: .
CDR3nt: TGCGCCAGCAGCTTGGCCGGGGAGACCCAGTACTTC
CDR3aa: CASSLAGETQYF

v_gene: TRBV15
j_gene: TRBJ1-1
d_gene: .
abundance: .
CDR3nt: TGTGCCACCAGCAGAGCGGGGGGAACCCATGAAGCTTTCTTT
CDR3aa: CATSRAGGTHEAFF

v_gene: TRBV12-3/TRBV12-4
j_gene: TRBJ2-1
d_gene: .
abundance: .
CDR3nt: TGTGCCAGCAGACTCACAGGAAATCGGCAGTTCTTC
CDR3aa: CASRLTGNRQFF

v_gene: TRBV6-1
j_gene: TRBJ1-5
d_gene: .
abundance: .
CDR3nt: TGTGCCAGCAGTGAAGCATGGGGTCCCGGGGTCCAGCATTTT
CDR3aa: CASSEAWGPGVQHF

v_gene: TRBV7-3
j_gene: TRBJ2-5
d_gene: TRBD2
abundance: .
CDR3nt: TGTGCCAGCAGCGTCGGGACTAGCGGGGGGTCGGAGACCCAGTACTTC
CDR3aa: CASSVGTSGGSETQYF

v_gene: TRBV2
j_gene: TRBJ1-5
d_gene: .
abundance: .
CDR3nt: TGTGCCAGCAGATTAGCACGTCTTACGGATCAGCCCCAGCATTTT
CDR3aa: CASRLARLTDQPQHF

v_gene: TRBV4-2
j_gene: TRBJ2-1
d_gene: TRBD2
abundance: .
CDR3nt: TGTGCCAGCAGTCTTACGGGGGGGCCGAACAATGAGCAGTTCTTC
CDR3aa: CASSLTGGPNNEQFF

v_gene: TRBV5-1
j_gene: TRBJ1-3
d_gene: .
abundance: .
CDR3nt: TGCGCCAGCAGCCCTTCATCGGGGTATGGAAACACCATATATTTT
CDR3aa: CASSPSSGYGNTIYF

v_gene: TRBV6-5
j_gene: TRBJ1-4
d_gene: .
abundance: .
CDR3nt: TGTGCCAGCAGTTTCAGAGGTGAAAAACTGTTTTTT
CDR3aa: CASSFRGEKLFF

v_gene: TRBV3-1/TRBV3-2
j_gene: TRBJ2-7
d_gene: TRBD1
abundance: .
CDR3nt: TGTGCCAGCAGACCGGGACAGGGCTACGAGCAGTACTTC
CDR3aa: CASRPGQGYEQYF

v_gene: TRBV6-5
j_gene: TRBJ2-7
d_gene: .
abundance: few
CDR3nt: TGTGCCAGCAGGCAAACAGGGTACTACGAGCAGTACTTC
CDR3aa: CASRQTGYYEQYF

v_gene: TRBV3-1/TRBV3-2
j_gene: TRBJ2-6
d_gene: .
abundance: .
CDR3nt: TGTGCCAGCAGCCTCCGGGGTAGTGGGGCCAACGTCCTGACTTTC
CDR3aa: CASSLRGSGANVLTF

v_gene: TRBV2
j_gene: TRBJ1-4
d_gene: TRBD1
abundance: once
CDR3nt: TGTGCCAGCAGTCTCCAGGGGGAGGACGAAAAACTGTTTTTT
CDR3aa: CASSLQGEDEKLFF

v_gene: TRBV9
j_gene: TRBJ2-3
d_gene: .
abundance: .
CDR3nt: TGTGCCAGCAGCGACTCTAACAGGGTTTCAGATACGCAGTATTTT
CDR3aa: CASSDSNRVSDTQYF

v_gene: TRBV18
j_gene: TRBJ2-7
d_gene: .
abundance: .
CDR3nt: TGTGCCAGCTCATCTTATTCGGAGGGCTCAGGCGAGCAGTACTTC
CDR3aa: CASSSYSEGSGEQYF

v_gene: TRBV19
j_gene: TRBJ1-4
d_gene: .
abundance: .
CDR3nt: TGTGCCAGTAGAAAGACAGGCGGAAATGAAAAACTGTTTTTT
CDR3aa: CASRKTGGNEKLFF

v_gene: TRBV5-1
j_gene: TRBJ2-2
d_gene: .
abundance: .
CDR3nt: TGCGCCAGCAGCTTGGCACCTGGACAGATTTCGAACACCGGGGAGCTGTTTTTT
CDR3aa: CASSLAPGQISNTGELFF

v_gene: TRBV28
j_gene: TRBJ2-2
d_gene: TRBD1
abundance: .
CDR3nt: TGTGCCAGCAGTGGACAGGGGTTCGCCGGGGAGCTGTTTTTT
CDR3aa: CASSGQGFAGELFF

v_gene: TRBV27
j_gene: TRBJ1-1
d_gene: .
abundance: .
CDR3nt: TGTGCCAGCAGTCAGAGGGTACAGGGGAACACTGAAGCTTTCTTT
CDR3aa: CASSQRVQGNTEAFF